This T cell receptor beta chain was recovered during a study of patients and donors after allogeneic stem cell transplantation. Germline V gives CDR1 SGHVS, CDR2 FQNEAQ. This CDR3 comprises 12 residues. The germline V and J ends were trimmed by 7 bases and 9 bases, with 16 bases remaining between them. TCRdb re-derived calls from the RT-PCR reads in MiXCR, one entry per CDR3 protein. The data hold about a million distinct CDR3 sequences, with roughly 18% observed a single time. This sequence originates from a human donor who was either an allogeneic HSCT recipient or a stem cell or donor lymphocyte infusion donor (not recorded which). It is not recorded whose cells these are; they may come from a transplant donor. The chain carries TRBV7-8 and TRBJ2-7, with D possibly being TRBD2 (6 bases). The sample was blood, either unsorted or a sorted T cell fraction (not recorded which). CDR3 residues: CASTISGRAQYF. As DNA, the CDR3 is TGTGCCAGCACCATTAGCGGACGGGCGCAGTACTTC.